Given below is one T cell receptor (beta chain) in context. The sample is drawn from a study of control samples from healthy donors and cancer patients. The CDR3 length is 14 residues. V was cut by 2 bases and J by 4 bases, with 9 bases left in between. Per the germline V gene, CDR1 is SGHNT and CDR2 is YENEEA. The repertoire was sequenced with immunoSEQ multiplex PCR; TCRdb's copy has only in-frame clones and lacks some. The sample contains approximately 44,000 clones, around 70% of which appear only once. This sequence was found in a male donor with melanoma. The sequencing sample was made of formalin-fixed, paraffin-embedded tissue. The chain carries TRBV11-3 and TRBJ2-1; D remains unclear. The CDR3 nucleotides read TGTGCCAGCAGCTTAACCTTTGGTTACAATGAGCAGTTCTTC. This translates into CASSLTFGYNEQFF.